These T cell receptor beta chains were read from a single sample in a study of OX40 agonist ivuxolimab in advanced cancers. Generated by immunoSEQ multiplex PCR, the TCRdb table keeps only in-frame clones and is missing some. The table records about 53,000 clones, 85% to 90% of them present only once. This sample comprised CD4+ or CD8+ T cells sorted from blood, obtained in a trial of the OX40 agonist ivuxolimab. These receptors all come from an adult with an advanced solid tumor such as melanoma, head and neck, liver or kidney cancer. Both conserved end residues are part of each CDR3. Each record gives: clone size, V gene, J gene, CDR3 protein. The size entry is marked missing in some rows and otherwise reads once, few, many or a size class.

clone_size: .
v_call: TRBV29-1
j_call: TRBJ2-3
cdr3_aa: CSVDPSGSQTDTQYF

clone_size: .
v_call: TRBV30
j_call: TRBJ2-7
cdr3_aa: CAWSVGPYEQYF

clone_size: .
v_call: TRBV10-3
j_call: TRBJ1-2
cdr3_aa: CAHGDEGGYTF

clone_size: .
v_call: TRBV4-3
j_call: TRBJ1-2
cdr3_aa: CASSQDPGGHSYGYTF

clone_size: .
v_call: TRBV10-2
j_call: TRBJ1-2
cdr3_aa: CATTDRRRRSGRGYTF

clone_size: .
v_call: TRBV6-5
j_call: TRBJ2-7
cdr3_aa: CASSYGGELHYEQYF

clone_size: .
v_call: TRBV5-6
j_call: TRBJ2-5
cdr3_aa: CASYAPRDRTQETQYF

clone_size: once
v_call: TRBV2
j_call: TRBJ1-4
cdr3_aa: CASSWGAGRDEKLFF

clone_size: .
v_call: TRBV4-1
j_call: TRBJ2-2
cdr3_aa: CASSHVVAGMNTGELFF

clone_size: .
v_call: TRBV5-3
j_call: TRBJ2-7
cdr3_aa: CARTLKQYF

clone_size: .
v_call: TRBV7-2
j_call: TRBJ1-4
cdr3_aa: CASSTFADSNEKLFF

clone_size: once
v_call: TRBV7-6
j_call: TRBJ2-7
cdr3_aa: CASSLPAGTYTSYEQYF

clone_size: .
v_call: TRBV28
j_call: TRBJ1-2
cdr3_aa: CASSLAGTGDGNGYTF